The 22 T cell receptor beta chains given below trace back to one sample, sequenced in a study of blood T cell repertoires in COVID-19. Repertoires were generated with immunoSEQ multiplex PCR, while TCRdb's copy carries only in-frame clones and drops some. Altogether some 50,000 clones are present, 82% being singletons, with the ten largest covering roughly 8.7%. The source material was peripheral blood. These TCRs come from an elderly woman with acute or convalescent COVID-19.

The chain recombines TRBV10-2 with TRBJ1-1, with 7 bases fitting TRBD1. The CDR3 covers 14 residues. The ends lost 6 bases at V and 5 bases at J; junction bases unmatched: 9. The germline V gene has CDR1 WSHSY and CDR2 SAAADI. The CDR3 nucleotides are TGCGCCAGCAGCTTTCAGGGGGGTAGGACTGAAGCTTTCTTT. Translating gives CASSFQGGRTEAFF.

V is TRBV5-4 and J is TRBJ2-1, with a possible D match to TRBD2 (7 bases). V was pared by 0 bases and J by 4 bases, with 14 bases between. The CDR3 has 16 residues. From germline, CDR1 is SGHNT and CDR2 YYREEE (reference sequence). The CDR3 region has the DNA TGTGCCAGCAGCTTGGATGGGGGGGCGCGATACAATGAGCAGTTCTTC. Encoded protein: CASSLDGGARYNEQFF.

The chain recombines TRBV3-1 (or the pseudogene TRBV3-2) with TRBJ2-1, with D possibly TRBD1 on 5 matching bases. The CDR3 spans 15 residues. V was shortened by 0 bases and J by 1 base, with 7 bases between the two germline ends. The V gene's germline CDR1 is LGHDT and CDR2 YNNKEL (reference sequence). The CDR3 sequence is CASSQDTGSYNEQFF. CDR3 DNA sequence: TGTGCCAGCAGCCAAGATACAGGTTCCTACAATGAGCAGTTCTTC.

The chain links TRBV27 to TRBJ2-1; 7 bases agree with TRBD1. After removal of 5 bases from V and 7 bases from J, the junction contained 14 bases not matched to a gene. CDR3 length: 16 residues. Germline assignment: CDR1 MNHEY and CDR2 SMNVEV (reference sequence). This CDR3 is CASSPLGGTVVNEQFF. The CDR3, as DNA: TGTGCCAGCAGTCCCCTAGGGGGCACGGTTGTTAATGAGCAGTTCTTC.

The chain joins TRBV29-1 to TRBJ1-1; D perhaps matches TRBD1 (5 bases). Germline V gene sequence: CDR1 SQVTM, CDR2 ANQGSEA. V shed 6 bases and J shed 8 bases, with 16 bases lying between them. The length of the CDR3 is 12 residues. CDR3 residues: CSVGGVGLEAFF. CDR3 sequence (DNA): TGCAGCGTCGGGGGTGTGGGACTGGAAGCTTTCTTT.

This chain uses TRBV19 with TRBJ2-5; 8 nucleotides agree with TRBD1. Germline-derived CDR1 and CDR2 are LNHDA and SQIVND (reference sequence). The trim removed 4 bases at V and 0 bases at J, leaving 4 bases unmatched. The CDR3 spans 15 residues. CDR3 residues: CASSTLGQDQETQYF. Here the CDR3 DNA reads TGTGCCAGTAGTACTTTGGGACAGGACCAAGAGACCCAGTACTTC. The full variable domain, in which reference TRBV19 and TRBJ2-5 provide the parts outside the CDR3, is DGGITQSPKYLFRKEGQNVTLSCEQNLNHDAMYWYRQDPGQGLRLIYYSQIVNDFQKGDIAEGYSVSREKKESFPLTVTSAQKNPTAFYLCASSTLGQDQETQYFGPGTRLLVL.

V gene TRBV11-2 combines with J gene TRBJ1-4; TRBD1 might be the D (6 bases). This CDR3 is built from 15 residues. CDR1 is SGHAT and CDR2 is FQNNGV in the germline V gene. V lost 1 base and J lost 4, with 10 bases in between. CDR3 nucleotides: TGTGCCAGCAGCTTAGGGGGGCAGGTTAATGAAAAACTGTTTTTT. This sequence encodes CASSLGGQVNEKLFF.

J is TRBJ1-1 and V is TRBV4-1; 7 positions match TRBD1. Germline V lookup: CDR1 MGHRA, CDR2 YSYEKL. J lost 2 bases, V lost 0 bases, and 6 bases had no gene match. The CDR3 contains 16 residues. DNA for the CDR3: TGCGCCAGCAGCCAAGACGGCAGGGGGAGCAACACTGAAGCTTTCTTT. Translating it yields CASSQDGRGSNTEAFF.

This clone appeared a single time. This sequence joins TRBV6-5 and TRBJ2-1; D is uncertain. Germline V gene sequence: CDR1 MNHEY, CDR2 SVGAGI. CDR3 length: 11 residues. The V end was cut by 2 bases, the J end by 12 bases, with 8 bases between. The CDR3 region is CASSYNARQFF. The CDR3 DNA sequence: TGTGCCAGCAGTTACAATGCGAGGCAGTTCTTC.

This chain connects TRBV5-6 to TRBJ2-7; D gene ambiguous. Germline V gene sequence: CDR1 SGHDT, CDR2 YYEEEE. The CDR3 has 11 amino acids. Trimming cost V 3 bases and J 2 bases, with 3 bases left between them. DNA for the CDR3: TGTGCCAGCAGCTCAGCCTACGAGCAGTACTTC. Amino acid sequence: CASSSAYEQYF. Combining the CDR3 with reference TRBV5-6 and TRBJ2-7 gives the whole variable domain DAGVTQSPTHLIKTRGQQVTLRCSPKSGHDTVSWYQQALGQGPQFIFQYYEEEERQRGNFPDRFSGHQFPNYSSELNVNALLLGDSALYLCASSSAYEQYFGPGTRLTVT.

The chain has TRBV2 and TRBJ2-5, with D tentatively TRBD1 (6 bases). This CDR3 is 14 amino acids long. Trimming removed 5 bases at V and 1 base at J, with 11 bases between. Per the germline V gene, CDR1 is SNHLY and CDR2 is FYNNEI. CDR3 region: CASSPRDTQETQYF. The CDR3 bases are TGTGCCAGCAGTCCCAGGGACACCCAAGAGACCCAGTACTTC.

This clone was picked up one time. The CDR3 DNA is TGCGCCAGCAGCCAGACAGGGGGTAGGAATGAGCAGTTCTTC. Protein sequence: CASSQTGGRNEQFF. The chain has TRBV4-1 and TRBJ2-1; the match to TRBD1 covers 9 bases. Trimming cost V 3 bases and J 7 bases; bases outside gene matches: 4. Germline V gene data show CDR1 as MGHRA and CDR2 as YSYEKL. This CDR3 has 14 residues.

In nucleotides, the CDR3 is TGTGCCAGCAGTTACTCCCCGACGGGATTGGGCGAGCAGTACTTC. It yields the protein CASSYSPTGLGEQYF. The chain uses TRBV6-5 and TRBJ2-7, with TRBD2 as a possible D gene (5 bases). The V end lost 0 bases, the J end lost 6 bases, and 15 bases lay between the germline ends. Per germline, CDR1 MNHEY and CDR2 SVGAGI. CDR3 size: 15 residues.

V gene TRBV6-1 combines with J gene TRBJ2-7; 8 bases are shared with TRBD2. Losses at the gene ends were 0 bases for V and 2 bases for J; bases not matched to a gene: 9. Germline CDR1 MNHNS, CDR2 SASEGT. CDR3 size: 17 residues. The CDR3 DNA follows: TGTGCCAGCAGTGAAGCACAGTACCGGGGACTAGCCTACGAGCAGTACTTC. Protein sequence: CASSEAQYRGLAYEQYF.

J is TRBJ1-1 and V is TRBV6-6, with 7 bases fitting TRBD1. The CDR3 consists of 19 residues. Per the germline V gene, CDR1 is MNHNY and CDR2 is SVGAGI (reference sequence). V dropped 6 bases and J dropped 0; count of bases not matched to a gene: 19. Here the CDR3 DNA reads TGTGCCAGCAGCTTCGGGAGGGGGCGCGGGGGAGTTATGAACACTGAAGCTTTCTTT. As protein: CASSFGRGRGGVMNTEAFF.

The V gene is TRBV28, the J gene TRBJ1-6; D call uncertain. CDR3 size: 16 residues. V was clipped by 5 bases and J by 2 bases, with 13 bases between them. The germline CDR1 and CDR2 sequences are MDHEN and SYDVKM. The CDR3 DNA sequence: TGTGCCAGCAGTCCCTCGGGTATCACCTATAATTCACCCCTCCACTTT. Translating gives CASSPSGITYNSPLHF. The full variable domain, in which reference TRBV28 and TRBJ1-6 provide the parts outside the CDR3, is DVKVTQSSRYLVKRTGEKVFLECVQDMDHENMFWYRQDPGLGLRLIYFSYDVKMKEKGDIPEGYSVSREKKERFSLILESASTNQTSMYLCASSPSGITYNSPLHFGNGTRLTVT.

This chain links TRBV9 with TRBJ2-5, with 8 bases fitting TRBD1. Germline assignment: CDR1 SGDLS and CDR2 YYNGEE. The junction had 7 bases not matched to a gene; V was cut back by 4 bases and J by 2 bases. The CDR3 is 15 amino acids. CDR3 region: CASSLGQGQQETQYF. CDR3 DNA: TGTGCCAGCAGCCTAGGACAGGGTCAACAAGAGACCCAGTACTTC.

J is TRBJ1-5 and V is TRBV19; TRBD1 matches at 7 bases. Germline CDR1 reads LNHDA; CDR2 reads SQIVND (reference sequence). CDR3 length equals 15 residues. After removal of 10 bases from V and 4 bases from J, the junction contained 13 bases not matched to a gene. Written as DNA, the CDR3 is TGTGCCACCCTTGACAGGGTGGATTGGAATCAGCCCCAGCATTTT. This gives the protein CATLDRVDWNQPQHF.

The gene calls are TRBV7-9 and TRBJ2-2, with D perhaps TRBD1 (5 bases). This CDR3 has 13 residues. V was cut by 2 bases and J by 5 bases, with 6 bases left in between. Germline CDR1 SEHNR, CDR2 FQNEAQ (reference sequence). The CDR3 sequence: CASSLTGTGELFF. The DNA of the CDR3 is TGTGCCAGCAGCTTAACAGGAACCGGGGAGCTGTTTTTT.

This chain links TRBV9 with TRBJ1-3; D remains ambiguous. This CDR3 spans 13 amino acids. CDR1 is SGDLS, CDR2 YYNGEE, per germline. Trimming took 1 base from V and 2 from J, leaving 4 bases between them. The CDR3 loop is CASSVTPGNTIYF. The CDR3 DNA is TGTGCCAGCAGCGTAACTCCTGGAAACACCATATATTTT. The full variable domain, in which reference TRBV9 and TRBJ1-3 provide the parts outside the CDR3, is DSGVTQTPKHLITATGQRVTLRCSPRSGDLSVYWYQQSLDQGLQFLIQYYNGEERAKGNILERFSAQQFPDLHSELNLSSLELGDSALYFCASSVTPGNTIYFGEGSWLTVV.

The chain uses TRBV19 and TRBJ1-6; D perhaps matches TRBD1 (6 bases). Trimming took 7 bases from V and 6 from J, leaving 13 bases between them. This CDR3 comprises 14 residues. Germline values: CDR1 LNHDA, CDR2 SQIVND (reference sequence). The DNA for the CDR3 is TGTGCCAGTACCGTGCGGGGGGCTAATTCACCCCTCCACTTT. Translated: CASTVRGANSPLHF.

The V gene is TRBV7-9, the J gene TRBJ1-5, with D uncertain. Trimming took off 1 base at V and 5 bases at J, with 9 bases between the two ends. In germline, CDR1 is SEHNR, CDR2 FQNEAQ (reference sequence). The CDR3 extends over 14 amino acids. The CDR3 DNA reads TGTGCCAGCAGCTTAGAGGGCGGGCATCAGCCCCAGCATTTT. As protein: CASSLEGGHQPQHF.